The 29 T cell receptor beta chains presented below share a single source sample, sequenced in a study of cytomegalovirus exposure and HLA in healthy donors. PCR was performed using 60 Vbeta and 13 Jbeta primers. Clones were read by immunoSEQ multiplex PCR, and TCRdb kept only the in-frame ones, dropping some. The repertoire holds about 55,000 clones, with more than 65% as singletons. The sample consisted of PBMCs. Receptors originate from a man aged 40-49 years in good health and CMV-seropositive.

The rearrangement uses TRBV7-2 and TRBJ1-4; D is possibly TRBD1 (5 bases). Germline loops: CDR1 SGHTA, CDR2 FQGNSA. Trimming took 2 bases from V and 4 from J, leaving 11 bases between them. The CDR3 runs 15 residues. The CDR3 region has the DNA TGTGCCAGCAGCTTAATGGGGGGAAGTAATGAAAAACTGTTTTTT. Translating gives CASSLMGGSNEKLFF.

CDR3 nucleotides: TGTGCCAGCAGCCCAGGGACAGGGGGCGGAGAGACCCAGTACTTC. Its translation is CASSPGTGGGETQYF. The chain joins TRBV7-3 to TRBJ2-5; TRBD1 matches 12 bases. Germline CDR1 and CDR2: SGHTA and FQGTGA. V lost 5 bases and J lost 4; bases outside the gene matches: 5. The CDR3 extends over 15 amino acids.

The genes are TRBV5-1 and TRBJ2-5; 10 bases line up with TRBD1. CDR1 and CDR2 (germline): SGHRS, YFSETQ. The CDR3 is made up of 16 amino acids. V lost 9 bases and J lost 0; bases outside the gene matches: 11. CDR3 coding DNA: TGCGCCAACCCGGGGACAGGGGTTTACCACCAAGAGACCCAGTACTTC. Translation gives CANPGTGVYHQETQYF.

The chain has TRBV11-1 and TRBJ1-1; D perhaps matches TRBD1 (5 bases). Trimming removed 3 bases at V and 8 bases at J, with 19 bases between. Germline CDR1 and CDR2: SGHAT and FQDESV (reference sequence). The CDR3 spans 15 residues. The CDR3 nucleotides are TGTGCCAGCAGCTTGGATCGGGGGTACCCAACCGAAGCTTTCTTT. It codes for CASSLDRGYPTEAFF. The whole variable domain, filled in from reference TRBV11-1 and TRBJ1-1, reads EAEVAQSPRYKITEKSQAVAFWCDPISGHATLYWYRQILGQGPELLVQFQDESVVDDSQLPKDRFSAERLKGVDSTLKIQPAELGDSAMYLCASSLDRGYPTEAFFGQGTRLTVV.

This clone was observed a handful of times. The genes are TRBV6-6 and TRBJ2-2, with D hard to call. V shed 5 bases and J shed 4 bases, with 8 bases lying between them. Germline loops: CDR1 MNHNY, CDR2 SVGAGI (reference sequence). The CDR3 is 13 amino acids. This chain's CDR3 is CASSLTSTGELFF. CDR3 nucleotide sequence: TGTGCCAGCAGTCTGACAAGCACCGGGGAGCTGTTTTTT.

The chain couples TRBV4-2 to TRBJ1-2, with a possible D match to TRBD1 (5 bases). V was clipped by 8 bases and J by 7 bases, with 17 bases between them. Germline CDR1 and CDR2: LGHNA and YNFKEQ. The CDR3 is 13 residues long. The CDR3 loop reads CASGLGGRGGYTF. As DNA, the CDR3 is TGTGCCAGCGGTCTCGGGGGGAGAGGTGGCTACACCTTC.

The CDR3 reads CATKGAGAEDDGYTF. The DNA for the CDR3 is TGTGCCACCAAAGGCGCGGGGGCAGAAGATGATGGCTACACCTTC. V and J are TRBV6-5 and TRBJ1-2; D is perhaps TRBD1 (6 bases). Trimming took off 10 bases at V and 6 bases at J, with 24 bases between the two ends. The length of the CDR3 is 15 residues. Germline V gene lookup returns CDR1 MNHEY and CDR2 SVGAGI.

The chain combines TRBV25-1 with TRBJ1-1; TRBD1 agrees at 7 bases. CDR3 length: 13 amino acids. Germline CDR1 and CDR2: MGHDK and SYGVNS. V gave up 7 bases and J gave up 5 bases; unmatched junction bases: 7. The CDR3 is CASIEGAGTEAFF. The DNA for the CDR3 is TGTGCCAGCATAGAGGGGGCGGGTACTGAAGCTTTCTTT.

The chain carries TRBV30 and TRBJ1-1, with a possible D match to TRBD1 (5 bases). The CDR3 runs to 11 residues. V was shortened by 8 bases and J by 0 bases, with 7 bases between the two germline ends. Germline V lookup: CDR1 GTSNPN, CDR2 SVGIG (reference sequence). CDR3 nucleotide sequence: TGTGCCGCCAGGGTGAACACTGAAGCTTTCTTT. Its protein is CAARVNTEAFF.

The CDR3 region is CASSLGQGADDTGELFF. The DNA for the CDR3 is TGTGCCAGCAGCTTGGGACAGGGGGCTGATGACACCGGGGAGCTGTTTTTT. The V gene is TRBV5-4, the J gene TRBJ2-2, with TRBD1 matching 10 bases. After removal of 0 bases from V and 3 bases from J, the junction contained 5 bases not matched to a gene. CDR1 is SGHNT and CDR2 is YYREEE in the germline V gene (reference sequence). CDR3 length: 17 residues.

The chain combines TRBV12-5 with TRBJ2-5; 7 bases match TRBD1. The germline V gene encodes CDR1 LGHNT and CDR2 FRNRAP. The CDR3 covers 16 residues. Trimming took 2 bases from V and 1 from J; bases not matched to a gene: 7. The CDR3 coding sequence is TGTGCTAGTGGTTTGAGGGGGCGAGAGGGCCAAGAGACCCAGTACTTC. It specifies CASGLRGREGQETQYF.

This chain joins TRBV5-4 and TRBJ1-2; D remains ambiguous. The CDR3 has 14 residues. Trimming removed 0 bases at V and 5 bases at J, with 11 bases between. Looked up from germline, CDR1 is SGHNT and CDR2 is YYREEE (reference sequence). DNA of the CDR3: TGTGCCAGCAGCTTGGAACAGACCCTTTATGGCTACACCTTC. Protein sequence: CASSLEQTLYGYTF.

CDR3 in amino acids: CASSAPGRANTEAFF. In DNA form, the CDR3 reads TGTGCCAGCAGTGCCCCCGGGAGGGCGAACACTGAAGCTTTCTTT. J is TRBJ1-1 and V is TRBV6-5; D ambiguous. V was clipped by 5 bases and J by 1 base, with 14 bases between them. CDR1 MNHEY and CDR2 SVGAGI come from the germline V gene. The CDR3 has 15 residues.

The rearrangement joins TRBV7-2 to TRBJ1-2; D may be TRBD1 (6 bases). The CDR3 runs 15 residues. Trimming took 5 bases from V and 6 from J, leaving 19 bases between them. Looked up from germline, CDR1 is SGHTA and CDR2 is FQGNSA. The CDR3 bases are TGTGCCAGCAGCCGAGAACAGGGAGCGATCGATGGCTACACCTTC. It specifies CASSREQGAIDGYTF.

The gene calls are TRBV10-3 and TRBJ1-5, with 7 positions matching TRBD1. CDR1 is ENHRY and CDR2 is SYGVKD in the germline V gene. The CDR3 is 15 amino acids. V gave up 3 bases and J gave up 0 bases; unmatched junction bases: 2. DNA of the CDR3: TGTGCCATCAGTGAAGGGACAGTTAGCAATCAGCCCCAGCATTTT. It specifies CAISEGTVSNQPQHF.

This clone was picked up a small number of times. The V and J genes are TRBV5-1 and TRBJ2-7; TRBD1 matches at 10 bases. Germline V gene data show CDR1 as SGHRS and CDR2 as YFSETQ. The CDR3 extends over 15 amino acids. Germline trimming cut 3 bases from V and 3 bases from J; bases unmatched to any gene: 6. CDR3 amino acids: CASSSDRGLNYEQYF. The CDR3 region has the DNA TGCGCCAGCAGCTCCGACAGGGGGCTTAACTACGAGCAGTACTTC.

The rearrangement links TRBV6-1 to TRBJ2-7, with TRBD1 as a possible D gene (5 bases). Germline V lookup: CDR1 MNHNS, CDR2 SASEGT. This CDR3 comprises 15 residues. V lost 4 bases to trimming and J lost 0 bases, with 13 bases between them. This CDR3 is CASSGQIRSSYEQYF. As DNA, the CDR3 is TGTGCCAGCAGTGGACAGATTCGGAGCTCCTACGAGCAGTACTTC.

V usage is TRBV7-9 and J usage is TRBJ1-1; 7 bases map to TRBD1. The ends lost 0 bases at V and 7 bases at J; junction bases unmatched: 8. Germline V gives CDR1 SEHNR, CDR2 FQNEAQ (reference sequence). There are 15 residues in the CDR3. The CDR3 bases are TGTGCCAGCAGCTTAGCGGGGACAGCCAGGGATGAAGCTTTCTTT. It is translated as CASSLAGTARDEAFF.

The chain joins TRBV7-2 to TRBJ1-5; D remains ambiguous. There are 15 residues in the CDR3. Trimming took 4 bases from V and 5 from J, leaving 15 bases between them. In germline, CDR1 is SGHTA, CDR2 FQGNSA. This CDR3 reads CASSSGGSGYQPQHF. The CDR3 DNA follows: TGTGCCAGCAGCTCCGGCGGGAGCGGGTATCAGCCCCAGCATTTT.

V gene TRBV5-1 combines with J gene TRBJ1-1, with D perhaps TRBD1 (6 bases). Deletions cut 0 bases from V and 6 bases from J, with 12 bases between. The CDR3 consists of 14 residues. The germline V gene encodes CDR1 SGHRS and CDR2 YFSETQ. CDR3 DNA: TGCGCCAGCAGCTTGGTTTTGGGGGCATCTGAAGCTTTCTTT. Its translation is CASSLVLGASEAFF.

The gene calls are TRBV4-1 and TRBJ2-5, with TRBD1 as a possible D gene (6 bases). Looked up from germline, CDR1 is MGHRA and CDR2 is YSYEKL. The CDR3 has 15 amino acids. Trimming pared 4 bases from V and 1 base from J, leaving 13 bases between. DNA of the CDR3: TGCGCCAGCAGCCCCCAGAGACAGGTCCAAGAGACCCAGTACTTC. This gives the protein CASSPQRQVQETQYF.

In DNA form, the CDR3 reads TGTGCCAGCAGTTTGGGACAGGGGGTGGGGGGCTACACCTTC. Translation gives CASSLGQGVGGYTF. The rearrangement joins TRBV6-5 to TRBJ1-2; 11 bases fit TRBD1. Germline V gene data show CDR1 as MNHEY and CDR2 as SVGAGI. With 4 bases clipped from V and 8 bases from J, the junction kept 6 bases outside the gene matches. The CDR3 loop spans 14 amino acids.

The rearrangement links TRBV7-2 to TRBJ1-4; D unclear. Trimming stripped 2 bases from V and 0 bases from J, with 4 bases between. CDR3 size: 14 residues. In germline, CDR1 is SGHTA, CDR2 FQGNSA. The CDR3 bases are TGTGCCAGCAGCTTACAGGCAACTAATGAAAAACTGTTTTTT. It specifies CASSLQATNEKLFF.

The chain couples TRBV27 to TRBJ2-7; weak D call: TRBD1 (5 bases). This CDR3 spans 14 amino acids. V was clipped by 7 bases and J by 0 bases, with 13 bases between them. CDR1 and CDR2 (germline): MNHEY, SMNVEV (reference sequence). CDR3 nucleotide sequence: TGTGCCAGCAACCAATGGGGCAGCTCCTACGAGCAGTACTTC. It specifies CASNQWGSSYEQYF.

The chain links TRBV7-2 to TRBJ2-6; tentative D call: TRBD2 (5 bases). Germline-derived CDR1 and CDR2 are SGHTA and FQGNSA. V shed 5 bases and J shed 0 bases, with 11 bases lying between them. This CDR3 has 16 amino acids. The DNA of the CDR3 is TGTGCCAGCAGCATAGGGAGACTCTCTGGGGCCAACGTCCTGACTTTC. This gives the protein CASSIGRLSGANVLTF.

The CDR3 reads CASSEYTINTQYF. The CDR3 DNA sequence: TGTGCCAGCAGTGAATATACAATAAATACGCAGTATTTT. This chain uses TRBV25-1 with TRBJ2-3; no clear D gene. The germline CDR1 and CDR2 sequences are MGHDK and SYGVNS. The CDR3 spans 13 residues. Trimming cost V 0 bases and J 7 bases, with 8 bases left between them.

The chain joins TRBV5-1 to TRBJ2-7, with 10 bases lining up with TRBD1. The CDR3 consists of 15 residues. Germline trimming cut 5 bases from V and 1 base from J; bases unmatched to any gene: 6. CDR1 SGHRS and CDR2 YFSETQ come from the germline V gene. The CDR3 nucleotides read TGCGCCAGCAGTCCCCGGGGACAGGGGTCCTACGAGCAGTACTTC. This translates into CASSPRGQGSYEQYF.

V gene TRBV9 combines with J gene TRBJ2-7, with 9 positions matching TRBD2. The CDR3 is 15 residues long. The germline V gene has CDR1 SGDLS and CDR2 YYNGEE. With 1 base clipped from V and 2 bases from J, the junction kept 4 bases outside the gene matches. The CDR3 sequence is CASSVSGGPAYEQYF. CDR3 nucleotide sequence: TGTGCCAGCAGCGTAAGCGGGGGGCCCGCCTACGAGCAGTACTTC.

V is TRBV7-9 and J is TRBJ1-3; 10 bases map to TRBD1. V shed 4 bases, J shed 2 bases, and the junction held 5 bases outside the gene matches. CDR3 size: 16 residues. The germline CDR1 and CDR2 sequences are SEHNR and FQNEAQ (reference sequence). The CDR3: CASSSMGQGTGNTIYF. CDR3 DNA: TGTGCCAGCAGCTCCATGGGACAGGGGACTGGAAACACCATATATTTT.